The 2 T cell receptor beta chains presented below share a single source sample, sequenced in a study of T cell clonality in common variable immunodeficiency. The table came from immunoSEQ multiplex PCR; TCRdb's copy has only in-frame clones and leaves some out. There are fewer than 35,000 clones in the sample, none observed a single time. The antigens these receptors bind are not known. Whole-study results and caveats: Fewer deletions and N-nucleotide insertions were reportedly seen in common variable immunodeficiency TCR beta sequences.

The source material was peripheral blood mononuclear cells. These receptors were taken from a human donor with common variable immunodeficiency.

This clone is labeled as medium-sized. Read sequence stops 3 residues before the CDR3 end, and the germline J gene provides the missing end. The chain is built from TRBV18 and TRBJ1-6; tentative D call: TRBD1 (6 bases). The germline V gene encodes CDR1 KGHSH and CDR2 LQKENI. This CDR3 has 17 amino acids. Trimming removed 2 bases from V and 2 bases from J, with 13 bases in between. The sequenced CDR3 bases are TGTGCCAGCTCACCATTCCAGGGGACCACCTATAATTCACCC. The encoded protein is CASSPFQGTTYNSP. The CDR3 in full is CASSPFQGTTYNSPLHF.

A note on this clone: The read finishes 3 residues shy of the CDR3 end, and the germline J gene is used to complete it. The V gene is TRBV6-2 or TRBV6-3, the J gene TRBJ2-1; D possibly corresponds to TRBD1 (6 bases). V lost 0 bases, J lost 6 bases, and 15 bases lay in between. CDR1 and CDR2 (germline): MNHEY, SVGEGT. The CDR3 has 16 amino acids. The CDR3 loop is CASSYSGQRLPNEQFF. The covered CDR3 bases are TGTGCCAGCAGTTACTCCGGACAGCGGCTCCCCAATGAG.